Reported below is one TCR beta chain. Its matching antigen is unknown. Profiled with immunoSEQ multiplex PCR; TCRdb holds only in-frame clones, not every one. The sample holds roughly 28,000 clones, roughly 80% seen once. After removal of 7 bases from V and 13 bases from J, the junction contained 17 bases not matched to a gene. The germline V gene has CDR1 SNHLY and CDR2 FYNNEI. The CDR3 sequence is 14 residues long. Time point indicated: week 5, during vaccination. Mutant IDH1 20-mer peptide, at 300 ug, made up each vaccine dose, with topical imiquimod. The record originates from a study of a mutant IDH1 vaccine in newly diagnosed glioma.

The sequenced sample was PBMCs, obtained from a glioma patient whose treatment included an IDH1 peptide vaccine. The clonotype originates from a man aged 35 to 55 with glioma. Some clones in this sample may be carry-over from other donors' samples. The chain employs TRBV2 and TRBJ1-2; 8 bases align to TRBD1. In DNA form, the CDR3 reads TGTGCCAGCACCTCAAGGGACAGGCGGCTTCGGGGCACCTTC. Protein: CASTSRDRRLRGTF.